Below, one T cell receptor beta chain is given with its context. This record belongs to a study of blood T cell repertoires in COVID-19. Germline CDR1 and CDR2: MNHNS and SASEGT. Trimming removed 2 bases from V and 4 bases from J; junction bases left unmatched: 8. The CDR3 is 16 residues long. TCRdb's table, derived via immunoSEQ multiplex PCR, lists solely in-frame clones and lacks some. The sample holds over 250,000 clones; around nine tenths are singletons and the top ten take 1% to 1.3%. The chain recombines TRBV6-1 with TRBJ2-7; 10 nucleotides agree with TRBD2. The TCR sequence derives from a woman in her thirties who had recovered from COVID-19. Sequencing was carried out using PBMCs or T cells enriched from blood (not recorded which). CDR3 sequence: CASSEIRAGGPYEQYF. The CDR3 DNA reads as TGTGCCAGCAGTGAAATTCGAGCGGGAGGGCCATACGAGCAGTACTTC.